These 12 T cell receptor beta chains were sequenced from one sample in a study of CD4 T cells in relation to SARS-CoV-2 and coronaviruses (dated by TCRdb to about 2021). Libraries were built with the immunoSEQ multiplex PCR assay. Here the immuneACCESS table is served through TCRdb, limited to in-frame sequences with V and J called. Missing clones are a known gap in these copies; in checked studies unresolved V genes cover under half, and the rest lacks a known reason. For this sample there are 30,000 to 45,000 clones; about 80% appear just once. The ten largest clonotypes hold over 5% of the sample. Antigens for these TCRs are unknown. Source material: naive CD4+ T cells from PBMCs, cultured in vitro. The cell subset or site label of this sample denotes: naive CD4+ T cells isolated by negative enrichment. Source of these receptors: an adult with COVID-19.

As concerns this clone: This same CDR3 is encoded by further DNA sequences in the sample. The gene calls are TRBV5-5 and TRBJ2-7; D gene ambiguous. Looked up from germline, CDR1 is SGHKS and CDR2 is YYEKEE (reference sequence). Trimming stripped 0 bases from V and 4 bases from J, with 2 bases between. The CDR3 runs to 11 residues. CDR3 coding DNA: TGTGCCAGCAGCTTGGGTTACGAGCAGTACTTC. It encodes CASSLGYEQYF.

The chain uses TRBV2 and TRBJ2-7, with D hard to call. Trimming shortened V by 7 bases and J by 0 bases, and 7 bases separated the two germline ends. Germline assignment: CDR1 SNHLY and CDR2 FYNNEI. The CDR3 is made up of 12 amino acids. In nucleotides, the CDR3 is TGTGCCAGCACCCCCAACTCCTACGAGCAGTACTTC. Protein: CASTPNSYEQYF.

This clone was seen only a few times. This chain links TRBV19 with TRBJ1-5, with D perhaps matching TRBD1 (6 bases). V was pared by 11 bases and J by 1 base, with 15 bases between. The CDR3 contains 14 residues. Germline CDR1 reads LNHDA; CDR2 reads SQIVND (reference sequence). The CDR3 protein is CAGLPGQSNQPQHF. CDR3 bases: TGTGCCGGTCTCCCCGGACAGAGCAATCAGCCCCAGCATTTT.

The CDR3 bases are TGTGCCAGCTCCCCAACCGGGGTCTCCTACGAGCAGTACTTC. It translates to CASSPTGVSYEQYF. The V gene is TRBV18, the J gene TRBJ2-7, with a possible D match to TRBD2 (5 bases). The germline V gene has CDR1 KGHSH and CDR2 LQKENI. The CDR3 runs to 14 residues. V was trimmed by 6 bases and J by 0 bases, leaving 12 bases between them. The full variable domain, rest sourced from reference TRBV18 and TRBJ2-7, is NAGVMQNPRHLVRRRGQEARLRCSPMKGHSHVYWYRQLPEEGLKFMVYLQKENIIDESGMPKERFSAEFPKEGPSILRIQQVVRGDSAAYFCASSPTGVSYEQYFGPGTRLTVT.

This clone was detected once. V usage is TRBV28 and J usage is TRBJ2-3; unclear D gene. This CDR3 comprises 11 residues. Germline assignment: CDR1 MDHEN and CDR2 SYDVKM. V shed 5 bases and J shed 6 bases, with 6 bases lying between them. The CDR3 DNA reads TGTGCCAGCAGTACTATGGATACGCAGTATTTT. Its protein is CASSTMDTQYF.

The chain links TRBV21-1 to TRBJ1-5. TRBV21-1 is termed a pseudogene. The CDR3 runs to 17 residues. CDR3 residues: CASRLPRVGGSNQPQHF. The CDR3 DNA follows: TGTGCCAGCAGGCTTCCCAGGGTCGGAGGAAGCAATCAGCCCCAGCATTTT.

The V gene is TRBV28, the J gene TRBJ2-5; the match to TRBD2 covers 8 bases. The CDR3 contains 16 residues. In germline, CDR1 is MDHEN, CDR2 SYDVKM. With 3 bases clipped from V and 0 bases from J, the junction kept 6 bases outside the gene matches. The CDR3 DNA is TGTGCCAGCAGTTTCACTAGCGGACTGTACCAAGAGACCCAGTACTTC. It yields the protein CASSFTSGLYQETQYF. The full variable domain, rest sourced from reference TRBV28 and TRBJ2-5, is DVKVTQSSRYLVKRTGEKVFLECVQDMDHENMFWYRQDPGLGLRLIYFSYDVKMKEKGDIPEGYSVSREKKERFSLILESASTNQTSMYLCASSFTSGLYQETQYFGPGTRLLVL.

The chain joins TRBV3-1 (or the pseudogene TRBV3-2) to TRBJ1-2; weak D call: TRBD1 (6 bases). Trimming removed 4 bases at V and 5 bases at J, with 17 bases between. The CDR3 runs to 15 residues. Looked up from germline, CDR1 is LGHDT and CDR2 is YNNKEL (reference sequence). DNA of the CDR3: TGTGCCAGCAGCCGTTCAGGATGGGGGCCATATGGCTACACCTTC. This encodes CASSRSGWGPYGYTF.

CDR3: CASSQDWGSGNTIYF. The CDR3 DNA reads TGCGCCAGCAGCCAAGACTGGGGCTCTGGAAACACCATATATTTT. The chain couples TRBV4-1 to TRBJ1-3; D unclear. Trimming pared 0 bases from V and 0 bases from J, leaving 6 bases between. The CDR3 extends over 15 amino acids. Germline values: CDR1 MGHRA, CDR2 YSYEKL.

The CDR3 is CASSRRTSGVGETQYF. As DNA, the CDR3 is TGTGCCAGCAGCCGCCGGACTAGCGGAGTGGGAGAGACCCAGTACTTC. This rearrangement joins TRBV7-7 to TRBJ2-5; TRBD2 aligns across 10 bases. Per germline, CDR1 SSHAT and CDR2 FNYEAQ (reference sequence). The CDR3 totals 16 residues. V was clipped by 5 bases and J by 4 bases; unmatched bases: 10.

The V and J genes are TRBV28 and TRBJ2-7, with D possibly TRBD2 on 6 matching bases. Germline loops: CDR1 MDHEN, CDR2 SYDVKM. This CDR3 is 15 amino acids long. The germline V and J ends were trimmed by 5 bases and 11 bases, with 25 bases remaining between them. DNA of the CDR3: TGTGCCAGCAGTGCCGCTTTCCCACTAGCAGCGGCTAAGTACTTC. Its protein is CASSAAFPLAAAKYF. Using reference TRBV28 and TRBJ2-7 for the parts outside the CDR3, the full variable domain is DVKVTQSSRYLVKRTGEKVFLECVQDMDHENMFWYRQDPGLGLRLIYFSYDVKMKEKGDIPEGYSVSREKKERFSLILESASTNQTSMYLCASSAAFPLAAAKYFGPGTRLTVT.

The rearrangement joins TRBV4-1 to TRBJ1-6; D ambiguous. Germline lookup yields CDR1 MGHRA and CDR2 YSYEKL. The CDR3 length is 12 residues. V was cut by 3 bases and J by 14 bases, with 11 bases left in between. CDR3 in amino acids: CASSHREGTLHF. The CDR3 DNA reads as TGCGCCAGCAGCCATAGGGAGGGAACCCTCCACTTT.